This T cell receptor (beta chain) was recovered during a study of shared clonotypes between healthy human individuals. As concerns this clone: The antigen remains unidentified.

Study-wide points: Across subsets, estimated richness was generally greater for naive than for memory populations. Donors were few, which limited the genetic and exposure-history diversity represented.

Method: immunoSEQ multiplex PCR; TCRdb's copy keeps in-frame clones and lacks some. The data contain about 1 million clones, about 75% of them singletons. Donors comprised healthy HIV-negative adults lacking recent acute infections or vaccinations. The CD4+ fraction was divided into a CD45RA+ naive subset and a CD45RA-negative memory subset. Germline assignment: CDR1 PRHDT and CDR2 FYEKMQ (reference sequence). The CDR3 has 17 residues. J lost 2 bases, V lost 4 bases, and 6 bases had no gene match. The rearrangement links TRBV13 to TRBJ2-5; 14 nucleotides line up with TRBD2. The specimen sequenced was memory CD4+ T cells sorted from blood. Subset indicated: CD45RA-negative fraction. The sequence was collected from a young man in good health. The CDR3 nucleotides read TGTGCCAGCAGCTATACGGGACTAGCGGGAGATCAAGAGACCCAGTACTTC. It encodes CASSYTGLAGDQETQYF.